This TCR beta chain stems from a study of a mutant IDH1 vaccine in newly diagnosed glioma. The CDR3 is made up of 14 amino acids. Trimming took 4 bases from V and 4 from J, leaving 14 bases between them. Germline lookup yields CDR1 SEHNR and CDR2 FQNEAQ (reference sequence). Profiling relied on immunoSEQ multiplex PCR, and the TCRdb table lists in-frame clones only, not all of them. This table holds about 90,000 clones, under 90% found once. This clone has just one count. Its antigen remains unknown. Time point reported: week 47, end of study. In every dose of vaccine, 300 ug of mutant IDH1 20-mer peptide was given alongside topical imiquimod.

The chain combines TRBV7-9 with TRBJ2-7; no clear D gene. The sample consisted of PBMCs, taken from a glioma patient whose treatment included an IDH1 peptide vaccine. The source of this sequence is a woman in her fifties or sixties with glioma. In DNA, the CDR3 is TGTGCCAGCAGCTCGGACCGACGTACTTACGAGCAGTACTTC. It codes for CASSSDRRTYEQYF.